The 17 T cell receptor beta chains given below trace back to one sample, sequenced in a study of post-analysis software for immune sequencing data. What these receptors recognize is not known. Unique molecular identifiers had been added to the TCR beta cDNA libraries. MiXCR, applied by TCRdb to the PCR reads, yields one record per CDR3 protein. The data hold fewer than 850,000 distinct CDR3 sequences, with 25% to 30% observed a single time. General study findings and limits: Five or six TRBV segments, TRBV5-6, TRBV5-1 and TRBV20-1 among them, were found more frequent in patients than controls.

The sample taken for sequencing was blood. These receptors were collected from a girl aged 5 to 17 with multiple sclerosis.

This clonotype was counted ten times or more. The germline gene is not matched at one end of the junction; a read error may be the cause. The V call is TRBV5-1, the J call TRBJ2-3, with D hard to call. This CDR3 has 14 amino acids. CDR1 and CDR2 (germline): SGHRS, YFSETQ. CDR3 nucleotides: TGTGCCAGCAGCTTAACGGTGCTCACAGATACGCAGTATTTT. This sequence encodes CASSLTVLTDTQYF.

This clonotype appeared many times. The chain employs TRBV10-3 and TRBJ2-1, with TRBD2 as a possible D gene (7 bases). Trimming stripped 9 bases from V and 1 base from J, with 19 bases between. Germline lookup yields CDR1 ENHRY and CDR2 SYGVKD. The CDR3 has 16 residues. CDR3 in amino acids: CAITGGEGLSYNEQFF. In nucleotides, the CDR3 is TGTGCCATTACGGGGGGCGAGGGCCTTTCCTACAATGAGCAGTTCTTC.

The chain joins TRBV28 to TRBJ1-1, with 8 bases matching TRBD1. This CDR3 has 15 amino acids. CDR1 is MDHEN and CDR2 is SYDVKM in the germline V gene. The DNA for the CDR3 is TGTGCTTCTTCAACCCGGACAGGGAGGGTCACTGAAGCTTTCTTT. Its protein product is CASSTRTGRVTEAFF.

In this sample, this clonotype turned up a few times. The chain couples TRBV5-5 to TRBJ2-4; 7 bases are shared with TRBD1. The CDR3 length is 18 residues. Germline V gene data show CDR1 as SGHKS and CDR2 as YYEKEE (reference sequence). The junction had 12 bases not matched to a gene; V was cut back by 1 base and J by 2 bases. The CDR3 here is CASSLRDSSLSTKNIQYF. The CDR3 DNA sequence: TGTGCCAGCAGCTTGCGGGACAGCTCGCTTTCCACCAAAAACATTCAGTACTTC. Full variable domain (rest looked up from reference TRBV5-5 and TRBJ2-4): DAGVTQSPTHLIKTRGQQVTLRCSPISGHKSVSWYQQVLGQGPQFIFQYYEKEERGRGNFPDRFSARQFPNYSSELNVNALLLGDSALYLCASSLRDSSLSTKNIQYFGAGTRLSVL.

The chain is built from TRBV10-3 and TRBJ2-7; D remains unclear. In germline, CDR1 is ENHRY, CDR2 SYGVKD. The CDR3 contains 11 residues. Deletions cut 8 bases from V and 6 bases from J, with 11 bases between. The DNA for the CDR3 is TGTGCCATCCAGACCGCGAGCGAGCAGTACTTC. It is translated as CAIQTASEQYF.

V and J are TRBV6-2 or TRBV6-3 and TRBJ2-7, with 8 bases aligning to TRBD1. The V gene's germline CDR1 is MNHEY and CDR2 SVGEGT. This CDR3 is 13 amino acids long. Trimming took 7 bases from V and 1 from J; bases not matched to a gene: 3. As DNA, the CDR3 is TGTGCCAGCAAAGACAGGGGATCCTACGAGCAGTACTTC. Translated, it gives CASKDRGSYEQYF.

This chain links TRBV4-1 with TRBJ1-4, with a tentative D call TRBD1 (6 bases). The V and J ends lost 3 bases and 6 bases respectively, with 11 bases between them. Germline-derived CDR1 and CDR2 are MGHRA and YSYEKL. The CDR3 has 14 amino acids. Written as DNA, the CDR3 is TGCGCCAGCAGCCAGAGTGGGACATATGAAAAACTGTTTTTT. Encoded protein: CASSQSGTYEKLFF.

The chain employs TRBV5-1 and TRBJ2-5, with 12 bases aligning to TRBD2. Per the germline V gene, CDR1 is SGHRS and CDR2 is YFSETQ. V trimming: 4 bases; J trimming: 1 base; junction bases outside the gene matches: 8. This CDR3 has 17 residues. The CDR3 coding sequence is TGCGCCAGCAGCCTAGCGGGAGGGCGAGGGAGCCAAGAGACCCAGTACTTC. This codes for CASSLAGGRGSQETQYF. Using reference TRBV5-1 and TRBJ2-5 for the parts outside the CDR3, the full variable domain is KAGVTQTPRYLIKTRGQQVTLSCSPISGHRSVSWYQQTPGQGLQFLFEYFSETQRNKGNFPGRFSGRQFSNSRSEMNVSTLELGDSALYLCASSLAGGRGSQETQYFGPGTRLLVL.

This clonotype was seen a few times. This chain uses TRBV29-1 with TRBJ2-1; 7 nucleotides align to TRBD1. With 8 bases clipped from V and 10 bases from J, the junction kept 5 bases outside the gene matches. The CDR3 consists of 10 residues. CDR1 and CDR2 from the germline V gene are SQVTM and ANQGSEA. The CDR3 loop is CSIGDREQFF. As DNA, the CDR3 is TGCAGCATAGGGGACAGAGAGCAGTTCTTC.

This clonotype occurred a few times. The V gene is TRBV6-5, the J gene TRBJ2-7; 15 bases align to TRBD2. V dropped 7 bases and J dropped 0; count of bases not matched to a gene: 7. Looked up from germline, CDR1 is MNHEY and CDR2 is SVGAGI. The CDR3 extends over 17 amino acids. This chain's CDR3 is CASIPGLAGGASYEQYF. Written as DNA, the CDR3 is TGTGCCAGCATCCCGGGACTAGCGGGAGGTGCCTCCTACGAGCAGTACTTC.

The chain uses TRBV23-1 and TRBJ2-4, with D tentatively TRBD1 (5 bases). TRBV23-1 is sorted into the ORF group, with uncertain function. The V end lost 0 bases, the J end lost 7 bases, and 10 bases lay between the germline ends. CDR3 length: 14 amino acids. Here the CDR3 DNA reads TGCGCCAGCAGTCAATCTCACAGGAGCAACATTCAGTACTTC. Encoded protein: CASSQSHRSNIQYF.

The chain links TRBV12-3 or TRBV12-4 to TRBJ2-5; tentative D call: TRBD2 (6 bases). The CDR3 has 14 residues. V lost 7 bases and J lost 13, with 25 bases in between. The CDR3 DNA reads as TGTGCCAGCAACCCCACACTCTACGGGGGACTGCGGTACTTC. The encoded protein is CASNPTLYGGLRYF.

Only a few counts were recorded for this clonotype. The rearrangement uses TRBV7-2 and TRBJ2-7, with TRBD2 identical over 11 bases. The trim removed 5 bases at V and 4 bases at J, leaving 4 bases unmatched. Germline assignment: CDR1 SGHTA and CDR2 FQGNSA. The CDR3 extends over 14 amino acids. Here the CDR3 reads CASSTRLAGYEQYF. The CDR3 DNA is TGTGCCAGCAGCACAAGACTAGCGGGATACGAGCAGTACTTC.

This clonotype was counted a few times. The chain has TRBV27 and TRBJ1-5; a weak D match, TRBD1 (6 bases). The CDR3 contains 16 residues. Trimming left V 10 bases short and J 2 bases short, with 21 bases between. Germline V gene sequence: CDR1 MNHEY, CDR2 SMNVEV (reference sequence). The CDR3 here is CAIGPGGARRNQPQHF. CDR3 nucleotides: TGTGCCATCGGCCCTGGGGGGGCTCGTCGCAATCAGCCCCAGCATTTT.

The genes are TRBV3-1 and TRBJ1-2; D is uncertain. V lost 6 bases and J lost 0, with 5 bases in between. The CDR3 length is 12 residues. The V gene's germline CDR1 is LGHDT and CDR2 YNNKEL (reference sequence). The CDR3 region has the DNA TGTGCCAGCAGGTCAGCTAACTATGGCTACACCTTC. The encoded protein is CASRSANYGYTF.

This chain connects TRBV14 to TRBJ2-1; 10 bases are a match to TRBD1. The V gene end was trimmed by 2 bases and the J gene end by 5 bases; junction bases not matched to a gene: 3. The CDR3 has 15 residues. From germline, CDR1 is SGHDN and CDR2 FVKESK. The CDR3 reads CASSQRTGGNNEQFF. The DNA for the CDR3 is TGTGCCAGCAGCCAACGGACAGGGGGTAACAATGAGCAGTTCTTC.

This chain uses TRBV7-9 with TRBJ1-5; TRBD1 agrees at 9 bases. Germline V gene lookup returns CDR1 SEHNR and CDR2 FQNEAQ (reference sequence). The CDR3 covers 15 residues. The V and J ends lost 4 bases and 6 bases, in that order; junction bases with no gene match: 7. This CDR3 is CASSSGQGGSQPQHF. For the CDR3, the DNA is TGTGCCAGCAGCTCGGGACAGGGTGGTAGTCAGCCCCAGCATTTT.